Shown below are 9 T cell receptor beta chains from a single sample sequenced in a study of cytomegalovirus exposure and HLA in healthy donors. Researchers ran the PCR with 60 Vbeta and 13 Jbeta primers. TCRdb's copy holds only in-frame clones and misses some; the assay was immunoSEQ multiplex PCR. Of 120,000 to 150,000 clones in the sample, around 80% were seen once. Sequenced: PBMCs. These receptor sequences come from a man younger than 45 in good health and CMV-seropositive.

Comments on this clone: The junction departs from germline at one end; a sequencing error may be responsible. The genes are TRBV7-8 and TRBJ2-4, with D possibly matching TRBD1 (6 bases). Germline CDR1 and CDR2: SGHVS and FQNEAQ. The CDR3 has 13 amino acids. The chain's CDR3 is CASSAERGNSQYF. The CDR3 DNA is TGTGCCAGCAGCGCTGAAAGGGGGAACAGTCAGTACTTC.

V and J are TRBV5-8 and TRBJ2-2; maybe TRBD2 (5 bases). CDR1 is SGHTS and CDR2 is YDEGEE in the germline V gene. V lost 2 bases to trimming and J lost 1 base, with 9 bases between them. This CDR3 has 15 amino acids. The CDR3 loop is CASSFRAVNTGELFF. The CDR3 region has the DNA TGTGCCAGCAGCTTCAGAGCGGTGAACACCGGGGAGCTGTTTTTT.

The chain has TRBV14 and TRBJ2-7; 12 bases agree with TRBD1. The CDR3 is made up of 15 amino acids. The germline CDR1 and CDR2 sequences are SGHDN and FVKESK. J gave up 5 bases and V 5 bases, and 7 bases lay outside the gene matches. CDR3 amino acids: CASSDTGTGGDEQYF. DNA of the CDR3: TGTGCCAGCAGCGATACCGGGACAGGGGGCGACGAGCAGTACTTC.

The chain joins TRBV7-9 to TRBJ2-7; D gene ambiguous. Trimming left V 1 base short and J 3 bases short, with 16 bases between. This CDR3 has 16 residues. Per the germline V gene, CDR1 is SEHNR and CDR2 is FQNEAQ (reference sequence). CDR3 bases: TGTGCCAGCAGCTTAGATTTGGGTCGCAGGCGCTACGAGCAGTACTTC. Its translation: CASSLDLGRRRYEQYF.

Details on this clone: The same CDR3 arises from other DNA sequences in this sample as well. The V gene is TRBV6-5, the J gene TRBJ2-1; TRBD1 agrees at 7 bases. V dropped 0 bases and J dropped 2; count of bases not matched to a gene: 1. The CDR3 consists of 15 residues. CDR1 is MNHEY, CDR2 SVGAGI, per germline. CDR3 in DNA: TGTGCCAGCAGTTACTCACAGGGGACCTACAATGAGCAGTTCTTC. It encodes CASSYSQGTYNEQFF.

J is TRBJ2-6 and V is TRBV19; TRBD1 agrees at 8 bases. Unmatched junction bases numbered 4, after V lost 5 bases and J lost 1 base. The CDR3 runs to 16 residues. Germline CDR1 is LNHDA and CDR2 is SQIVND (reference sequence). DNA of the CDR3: TGTGCCAGTAGTCGTCAGGGGGCTTCTGGGGCCAACGTCCTGACTTTC. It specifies CASSRQGASGANVLTF.

CDR3 sequence: CASSSTPGQGSYEQYF. The CDR3 nucleotides are TGTGCCAGCAGCTCCACTCCGGGACAGGGATCCTACGAGCAGTACTTC. The chain carries TRBV11-2 and TRBJ2-5; 9 bases match TRBD1. Judging by the DNA end, TRBJ2-7 fits better; the J call may be wrong. Germline V gene lookup returns CDR1 SGHAT and CDR2 FQNNGV. The CDR3 is made up of 16 amino acids.

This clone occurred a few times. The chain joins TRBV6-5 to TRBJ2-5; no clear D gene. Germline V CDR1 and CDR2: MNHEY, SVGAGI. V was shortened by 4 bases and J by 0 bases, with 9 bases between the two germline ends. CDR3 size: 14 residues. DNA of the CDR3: TGTGCCAGCAGTTCCCCCGGGTACCAAGAGACCCAGTACTTC. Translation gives CASSSPGYQETQYF.

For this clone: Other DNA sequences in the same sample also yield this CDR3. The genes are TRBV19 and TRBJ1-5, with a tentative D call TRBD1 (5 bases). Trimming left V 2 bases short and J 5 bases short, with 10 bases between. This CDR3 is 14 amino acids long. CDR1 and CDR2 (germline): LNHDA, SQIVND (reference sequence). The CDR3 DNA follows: TGTGCCAGTAGTATAAGAGGAGGGGATCAGCCCCAGCATTTT. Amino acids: CASSIRGGDQPQHF. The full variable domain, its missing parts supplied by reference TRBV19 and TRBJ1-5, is DGGITQSPKYLFRKEGQNVTLSCEQNLNHDAMYWYRQDPGQGLRLIYYSQIVNDFQKGDIAEGYSVSREKKESFPLTVTSAQKNPTAFYLCASSIRGGDQPQHFGDGTRLSIL.